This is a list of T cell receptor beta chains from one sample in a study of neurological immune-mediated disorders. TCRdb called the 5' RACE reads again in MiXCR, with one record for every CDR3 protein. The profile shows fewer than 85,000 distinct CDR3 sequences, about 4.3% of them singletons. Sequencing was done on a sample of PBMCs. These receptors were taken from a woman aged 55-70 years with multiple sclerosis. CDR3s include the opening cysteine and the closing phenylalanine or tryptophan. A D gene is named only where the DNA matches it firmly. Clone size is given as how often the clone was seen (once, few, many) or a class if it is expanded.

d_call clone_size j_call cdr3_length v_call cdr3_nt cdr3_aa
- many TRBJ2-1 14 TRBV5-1 TGCGCCAGCAGCTTAACGGAGGGCGTCAATGAGCAGTTCTTC CASSLTEGVNEQFF
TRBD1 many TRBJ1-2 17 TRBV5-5 TGTGCCAGCAGTTTAGCTTCCGGGACAGGGGGGCCCTATGGCTACACCTTC CASSLASGTGGPYGYTF
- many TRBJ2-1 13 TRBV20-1 TGCAGTGCTCCCCGGGTGCAGGGGGGTGAGCAGTTCTTC CSAPRVQGGEQFF
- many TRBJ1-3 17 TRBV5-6 TGTGCCAGCAGCTTGGGGGAGGTGCGCCACTCTGGAAACACCATATATTTT CASSLGEVRHSGNTIYF
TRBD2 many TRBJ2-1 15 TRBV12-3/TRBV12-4 TGTGCCAGCAGTTTATGGGCGGGGGCCTACAATGAGCAGTTCTTC CASSLWAGAYNEQFF
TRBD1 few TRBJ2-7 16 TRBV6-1 TGTGCCAGCAGGTCGACAGGGGGCGTATCCGGCTACGAGCAGTACTTC CASRSTGGVSGYEQYF
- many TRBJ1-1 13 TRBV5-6 TGTGCCAGCAGCCACGAGAGGAACACTGAAGCTTTCTTT CASSHERNTEAFF
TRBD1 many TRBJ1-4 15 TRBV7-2 TGTGCCAGCAGCCAGGGGGGGTGGCCTAATGAAAAACTGTTTTTT CASSQGGWPNEKLFF
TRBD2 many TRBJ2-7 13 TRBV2 TGTGCCACCGGACTAGCGCGGACCTACGAGCAGTACTTC CATGLARTYEQYF
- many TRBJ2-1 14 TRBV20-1 TGCAGTGCTAGAGATGGCCCTAGCTACAATGAGCAGTTCTTC CSARDGPSYNEQFF
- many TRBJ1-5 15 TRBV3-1 TGTGCCAGCAGCCCCCGGGGGGGTGGCAATCAGCCCCAGCATTTT CASSPRGGGNQPQHF
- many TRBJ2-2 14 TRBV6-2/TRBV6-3 TGTGCCAGCAGTTATCTGTTTTCCACCGGGGAGCTGTTTTTT CASSYLFSTGELFF
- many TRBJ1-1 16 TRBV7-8 TGTGCCAGCAGCCAATTTGGTGGACTGGGGGACACTGAAGCTTTCTTT CASSQFGGLGDTEAFF
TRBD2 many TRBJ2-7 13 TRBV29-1 TGCAGCGTTGTTACTAGCGGAACCTACGAGCAGTACTTC CSVVTSGTYEQYF
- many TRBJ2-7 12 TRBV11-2 TGTGCCAGCAGCTTAGGAAATTACGAGCAGTACTTC CASSLGNYEQYF
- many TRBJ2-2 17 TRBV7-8 TGTGCCAGCAGCTTAAGGGATCCCCCACTCTACGACGGGGAGCTGTTTTTT CASSLRDPPLYDGELFF
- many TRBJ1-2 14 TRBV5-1 TGCGCCAGCAGCTTGGGGGCCCTTAACTATGGCTACACCTTC CASSLGALNYGYTF
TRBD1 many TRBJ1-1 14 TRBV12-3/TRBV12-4 TGTGCCAGCAGGGGGACAGGAGAGAACACTGAAGCTTTCTTT CASRGTGENTEAFF
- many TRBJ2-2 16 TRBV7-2 TGTGCCAGCAGCTTGGGTCCGACTAGTCTGTCCGGGGAGCTGTTTTTT CASSLGPTSLSGELFF
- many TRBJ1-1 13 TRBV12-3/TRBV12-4 TGTGCCAGCAGTAATCGGATCCACACTGAAGCTTTCTTT CASSNRIHTEAFF